Presented here are 28 T cell receptor beta chains from one specimen sequenced in a study of control samples from healthy donors and cancer patients. TCRdb's copy holds only in-frame clones and misses some; the assay was immunoSEQ multiplex PCR. This sample has 130,000 or so clones, with 75% to 95% found just once. Sequenced: blood. Receptors originate from a man in his late teens or twenties in good health.

The chain links TRBV7-8 to TRBJ1-2; 12 positions agree with TRBD1. Losses at the gene ends were 4 bases for V and 7 bases for J; bases not matched to a gene: 4. This CDR3 has 14 amino acids. In germline, CDR1 is SGHVS, CDR2 FQNEAQ. The CDR3 reads CASSSGQGAGGYTF. In DNA, the CDR3 is TGTGCCAGCAGCTCGGGACAGGGGGCGGGTGGCTACACCTTC.

The rearrangement uses TRBV18 and TRBJ1-1; no definite D call. Per the germline V gene, CDR1 is KGHSH and CDR2 is LQKENI. V gave up 2 bases and J gave up 1 base, with 5 bases separating them. CDR3 size: 13 residues. CDR3 sequence reads: CASSPNRNTEAFF. The CDR3 DNA follows: TGTGCCAGCTCACCAAACAGGAACACTGAAGCTTTCTTT. The complete variable domain, with remaining parts taken from reference TRBV18 and TRBJ1-1, reads NAGVMQNPRHLVRRRGQEARLRCSPMKGHSHVYWYRQLPEEGLKFMVYLQKENIIDESGMPKERFSAEFPKEGPSILRIQQVVRGDSAAYFCASSPNRNTEAFFGQGTRLTVV.

The rearrangement uses TRBV12-5 and TRBJ1-5; D is perhaps TRBD1 (6 bases). V lost 3 bases to trimming and J lost 7 bases, with 10 bases between them. In germline, CDR1 is LGHNT, CDR2 FRNRAP. The CDR3 has 13 amino acids. In nucleotides, the CDR3 is TGTGCTAGTGGTTTTCGAGGGGGGCAGCCCCAGCATTTT. It specifies CASGFRGGQPQHF.

The chain uses TRBV13 and TRBJ1-6, with D unresolved. From germline, CDR1 is PRHDT and CDR2 FYEKMQ (reference sequence). Trimming removed 4 bases at V and 0 bases at J, with 7 bases between. The length of the CDR3 is 15 residues. DNA of the CDR3: TGTGCCAGCAGCTCCAGTAGCTCCTATAATTCACCCCTCCACTTT. Its translation is CASSSSSSYNSPLHF. The variable domain in full, completed from reference TRBV13 and TRBJ1-6, reads AAGVIQSPRHLIKEKRETATLKCYPIPRHDTVYWYQQGPGQDPQFLISFYEKMQSDKGSIPDRFSAQQFSDYHSELNMSSLELGDSALYFCASSSSSSYNSPLHFGNGTRLTVT.

The V call is TRBV7-3, the J call TRBJ2-1, with 7 bases that match TRBD2. V lost 5 bases to trimming and J lost 9 bases; unmatched junction nucleotides: 13. CDR1 and CDR2 (germline): SGHTA, FQGTGA. This CDR3 spans 15 amino acids. CDR3 region: CASSRGASGEGEQFF. The CDR3 DNA reads TGTGCCAGCAGCCGAGGAGCTAGCGGCGAGGGTGAGCAGTTCTTC.

The J gene is TRBJ1-2, the V gene TRBV4-2; D is uncertain. CDR1 and CDR2 (germline): LGHNA, YNFKEQ. Trimming stripped 1 base from V and 4 bases from J, with 13 bases between. The CDR3 loop spans 15 amino acids. The CDR3 region has the DNA TGTGCCAGCAGCCAAGCGTCAGTGGGATTCTATGGCTACACCTTC. This encodes CASSQASVGFYGYTF.

The chain joins TRBV6-5 to TRBJ1-3; 8 bases map to TRBD1. Trimming removed 5 bases from V and 0 bases from J; junction bases left unmatched: 3. Germline V gives CDR1 MNHEY, CDR2 SVGAGI. CDR3 length equals 15 residues. CDR3 amino acids: CASSRTGISGNTIYF. As DNA, the CDR3 is TGTGCCAGCAGTCGGACAGGGATCTCTGGAAACACCATATATTTT.

This rearrangement joins TRBV19 to TRBJ1-2; D not certain. Germline lookup yields CDR1 LNHDA and CDR2 SQIVND (reference sequence). V was shortened by 2 bases and J by 1 base, with 11 bases between the two germline ends. CDR3 length: 15 residues. CDR3 DNA: TGTGCCAGTAGTATAAGCCCTGGTGGTAACTATGGCTACACCTTC. The encoded protein is CASSISPGGNYGYTF.

This clone was seen once. The V and J genes are TRBV9 and TRBJ1-4, with 12 bases lining up with TRBD1. V trimming: 4 bases; J trimming: 3 bases; junction bases outside the gene matches: 7. The CDR3 loop spans 17 amino acids. CDR1 SGDLS and CDR2 YYNGEE come from the germline V gene. The CDR3 DNA follows: TGTGCCAGCAGCCCCAGGGACAGGGGGCAGGCTAATGAAAAACTGTTTTTT. Protein: CASSPRDRGQANEKLFF.

The chain uses TRBV10-3 and TRBJ2-3, with TRBD2 matching over 10 bases. This CDR3 has 17 residues. V was pared by 10 bases and J by 0 bases, with 13 bases of the junction left unmatched. The germline V gene has CDR1 ENHRY and CDR2 SYGVKD. CDR3 in DNA: TGTGCCACGGACAAGCGGGGGGGCGGGTCTAGCACAGATACGCAGTATTTT. Translation gives CATDKRGGGSSTDTQYF.

With regard to this clone: Other nucleotide sequences from this sample produce the same CDR3. This chain links TRBV28 with TRBJ1-1; D is perhaps TRBD1 (5 bases). V shed 4 bases and J shed 8 bases, with 14 bases lying between them. Germline V gene data show CDR1 as MDHEN and CDR2 as SYDVKM. There are 13 residues in the CDR3. The CDR3 loop is CASSSPGQGEAFF. DNA of the CDR3: TGTGCCAGCAGTTCCCCGGGGCAGGGAGAAGCTTTCTTT.

This clone was observed once. The CDR3 sequence is CASSIFGVSEQYF. In DNA, the CDR3 is TGTGCCAGTAGTATTTTTGGAGTATCCGAGCAGTACTTC. J is TRBJ2-7 and V is TRBV19; D ambiguous. V lost 3 bases and J 6 bases, leaving 12 bases between the germline ends. CDR1 LNHDA and CDR2 SQIVND come from the germline V gene (reference sequence). The CDR3 spans 13 residues.

This clone has a single count. This rearrangement joins TRBV28 to TRBJ1-1; 7 bases match TRBD1. This CDR3 spans 11 amino acids. V shed 6 bases, J shed 11 bases, and the junction held 6 bases outside the gene matches. The germline V gene has CDR1 MDHEN and CDR2 SYDVKM. This CDR3 reads CASSLDRVAFF. The DNA for the CDR3 is TGTGCCAGCAGCCTCGACAGGGTGGCTTTCTTT.

This rearrangement joins TRBV28 to TRBJ2-3; 7 bases are shared with TRBD2. This CDR3 comprises 17 residues. V lost 1 base and J lost 2; bases outside the gene matches: 9. Germline CDR1 MDHEN, CDR2 SYDVKM. CDR3 coding DNA: TGTGCCAGCAGTTTATTTGGGGCGGGGGACCACACAGATACGCAGTATTTT. Protein: CASSLFGAGDHTDTQYF.

This rearrangement joins TRBV10-2 to TRBJ2-7, with 8 bases that match TRBD2. The CDR3 is 14 residues long. Trimming at V came to 3 bases and at J to 3 bases, leaving 4 bases not matched to a gene. The germline gives CDR1 WSHSY, CDR2 SAAADI. The CDR3 DNA is TGCGCCAGCAGTGACGCGGGGGGCATCTACGAGCAGTACTTC. Amino acids: CASSDAGGIYEQYF.

The J gene is TRBJ1-2, the V gene TRBV19; D remains ambiguous. There are 14 residues in the CDR3. Germline V gene lookup returns CDR1 LNHDA and CDR2 SQIVND (reference sequence). The V and J ends lost 5 bases and 0 bases respectively, with 10 bases between them. This CDR3 is CASSVSGTNYGYTF. The CDR3 DNA follows: TGTGCCAGTAGTGTCTCGGGAACTAACTATGGCTACACCTTC.

V is TRBV7-9 and J is TRBJ1-4; D is possibly TRBD1 (5 bases). The CDR3 has 15 amino acids. CDR1 is SEHNR, CDR2 FQNEAQ, per germline (reference sequence). Trimming stripped 2 bases from V and 4 bases from J, with 11 bases between. The CDR3: CASSLLSGNNEKLFF. The CDR3 bases are TGTGCCAGCAGCTTATTGTCAGGGAATAATGAAAAACTGTTTTTT.

The chain recombines TRBV30 with TRBJ1-3; a weak D match, TRBD1 (6 bases). The ends were cut back, 2 bases at V and 1 base at J, with 6 bases in the middle. This CDR3 spans 13 amino acids. Germline V gene lookup returns CDR1 GTSNPN and CDR2 SVGIG (reference sequence). CDR3: CAWSRGSGNTIYF. CDR3 nucleotides: TGTGCCTGGAGTAGGGGGTCTGGAAACACCATATATTTT.

This sequence joins TRBV10-3 and TRBJ1-5; possible D gene TRBD1, 6 bases. V lost 2 bases and J 4 bases, leaving 12 bases between the germline ends. There are 15 residues in the CDR3. Germline V gene sequence: CDR1 ENHRY, CDR2 SYGVKD. The DNA for the CDR3 is TGTGCCATCAGTGAGACTGGACAGTTGAATCAGCCCCAGCATTTT. This translates into CAISETGQLNQPQHF.

This chain uses TRBV24-1 with TRBJ2-7; 7 bases are shared with TRBD1. The V and J ends lost 4 bases and 0 bases, in that order; junction bases with no gene match: 2. The CDR3 length is 14 residues. CDR1 is KGHDR, CDR2 SFDVKD, per germline. CDR3 in DNA: TGTGCCACCAGTGAAAGGGACAGCTCCTACGAGCAGTACTTC. This translates into CATSERDSSYEQYF.

The chain joins TRBV27 to TRBJ2-7, with 10 bases aligning to TRBD2. V lost 4 bases, J lost 3 bases, and 6 bases stayed unmatched. Germline V CDR1 and CDR2: MNHEY, SMNVEV (reference sequence). CDR3 size: 15 residues. CDR3 DNA sequence: TGTGCCAGCAGTTCAGCGGGGGGGCCCGACTACGAGCAGTACTTC. It translates to CASSSAGGPDYEQYF.

The CDR3 loop is CASSSRTGSEAFF. The CDR3 DNA follows: TGTGCCAGCAGCTCCCGGACAGGGTCTGAAGCTTTCTTT. The chain employs TRBV7-2 and TRBJ1-1; 8 bases are a match to TRBD1. The J segment lost 6 bases and the V segment lost 4 bases, leaving 4 bases of the junction unmatched. The length of the CDR3 is 13 residues. Germline CDR1 reads SGHTA; CDR2 reads FQGNSA.

This rearrangement joins TRBV29-1 to TRBJ2-3, with 8 bases that match TRBD1. Germline lookup yields CDR1 SQVTM and CDR2 ANQGSEA. CDR3 length: 13 amino acids. Germline trimming cut 6 bases from V and 4 bases from J; bases unmatched to any gene: 6. The CDR3 loop reads CSVDPGGADTQYF. The DNA of the CDR3 is TGCAGCGTCGATCCAGGGGGCGCAGATACGCAGTATTTT.

About this clone itself: The sample has other DNA sequences that encode this CDR3 too. This rearrangement joins TRBV7-2 to TRBJ2-5; 11 bases map to TRBD2. This CDR3 is built from 15 residues. Germline V gene lookup returns CDR1 SGHTA and CDR2 FQGNSA. V lost 5 bases to trimming and J lost 2 bases; unmatched junction nucleotides: 4. CDR3 in DNA: TGTGCCAGCAGCACCCGACTAGCGGGGCAAGAGACCCAGTACTTC. It yields the protein CASSTRLAGQETQYF.

The chain combines TRBV7-9 with TRBJ1-1; D not resolved. The CDR3 has 14 residues. Trimming removed 4 bases from V and 1 base from J, with 10 bases in between. Germline assignment: CDR1 SEHNR and CDR2 FQNEAQ (reference sequence). This CDR3 is CASSSDGKNTEAFF. In nucleotides, the CDR3 is TGTGCCAGCAGCTCGGACGGAAAGAACACTGAAGCTTTCTTT.

The V and J genes are TRBV7-2 and TRBJ1-5; no clear D gene. This CDR3 comprises 12 residues. Germline V gives CDR1 SGHTA, CDR2 FQGNSA. The ends were cut back, 5 bases at V and 4 bases at J, with 6 bases in the middle. Here the CDR3 reads CASSPPNQPQHF. The CDR3 DNA reads as TGTGCCAGCAGCCCCCCTAATCAGCCCCAGCATTTT.

V is TRBV18 and J is TRBJ1-4; 9 nucleotides agree with TRBD1. The V gene end was trimmed by 2 bases and the J gene end by 5 bases; junction bases not matched to a gene: 0. The CDR3 is 14 residues long. Germline CDR1 and CDR2: KGHSH and LQKENI. CDR3 sequence reads: CASSPGQGNEKLFF. DNA for the CDR3: TGTGCCAGCTCACCAGGACAGGGGAATGAAAAACTGTTTTTT. The full variable domain, in which reference TRBV18 and TRBJ1-4 provide the parts outside the CDR3, is NAGVMQNPRHLVRRRGQEARLRCSPMKGHSHVYWYRQLPEEGLKFMVYLQKENIIDESGMPKERFSAEFPKEGPSILRIQQVVRGDSAAYFCASSPGQGNEKLFFGSGTQLSVL.

This chain joins TRBV30 and TRBJ1-1; D possibly corresponds to TRBD1 (5 bases). Germline V gene data show CDR1 as GTSNPN and CDR2 as SVGIG (reference sequence). The CDR3 loop spans 12 amino acids. The V and J ends lost 2 bases and 1 base respectively, with 5 bases between them. The CDR3 here is CAWSQGNTEAFF. CDR3 DNA: TGTGCCTGGAGTCAGGGGAACACTGAAGCTTTCTTT. The whole variable domain, filled in from reference TRBV30 and TRBJ1-1, reads SQTIHQWPATLVQPVGSPLSLECTVEGTSNPNLYWYRQAAGRGLQLLFYSVGIGQISSEVPQNLSASRPQDRQFILSSKKLLLSDSGFYLCAWSQGNTEAFFGQGTRLTVV.